What follows are 22 T cell receptor beta chains derived from one specimen sequenced in a study of cytotoxic CD8 clonotypes in ibrutinib-treated CLL. Some clones are missing from TCRdb's copy, which holds only in-frame ones; the method was immunoSEQ multiplex PCR. The sample has 300,000 or so clones, roughly 70% seen once. Here the sequenced sample was PBMCs, taken after 36 months of ibrutinib treatment. The receptor set was obtained from a human donor with chronic lymphocytic leukemia.

The chain joins TRBV18 to TRBJ2-5; D gene unclear. The CDR3 covers 13 residues. Per the germline V gene, CDR1 is KGHSH and CDR2 is LQKENI. V was trimmed by 0 bases and J by 4 bases, leaving 6 bases between them. The CDR3 bases are TGTGCCAGCTCACCACCGTTTCTAGAGACCCAGTACTTC. Translation gives CASSPPFLETQYF.

The V call is TRBV15, the J call TRBJ2-5, with a tentative D call TRBD1 (6 bases). This CDR3 is built from 13 residues. V dropped 6 bases and J dropped 5 bases, with 13 bases sitting between them. Germline values: CDR1 LNHNV, CDR2 YYDKDF (reference sequence). The CDR3 reads CATRGAGRETQYF. CDR3 DNA: TGTGCCACCAGGGGGGCAGGGCGGGAGACCCAGTACTTC.

J is TRBJ1-6 and V is TRBV2; D is undetermined. This CDR3 is 18 amino acids long. Germline V gene lookup returns CDR1 SNHLY and CDR2 FYNNEI. With 2 bases removed from V and 2 bases from J, the gap between germline ends came to 16 bases. CDR3 loop: CASSEPLTAITYNSPLHF. CDR3 coding DNA: TGTGCCAGCAGTGAACCACTTACAGCGATCACCTATAATTCACCCCTCCACTTT.

This clone was seen a few times. The rearrangement joins TRBV9 to TRBJ2-7; tentatively, D is TRBD1 (6 bases). V lost 1 base and J 6 bases, leaving 14 bases between the germline ends. Germline V CDR1 and CDR2: SGDLS, YYNGEE. There are 14 residues in the CDR3. This CDR3 is CASSVTGTSGEQYF. In DNA, the CDR3 is TGTGCCAGCAGCGTAACCGGGACAAGCGGCGAGCAGTACTTC.

This clone was observed a few times. The chain carries TRBV5-1 and TRBJ1-1; D is ambiguous. This CDR3 spans 15 amino acids. The germline V gene encodes CDR1 SGHRS and CDR2 YFSETQ. V was clipped by 4 bases and J by 1 base, with 14 bases between them. The CDR3 nucleotides are TGCGCCAGCAGCCAAAACGGACTGCCGAACACTGAAGCTTTCTTT. Translation: CASSQNGLPNTEAFF.

This clone was observed a few times. This chain links TRBV10-3 with TRBJ2-5, with 8 bases fitting TRBD1. The length of the CDR3 is 13 residues. The germline CDR1 and CDR2 sequences are ENHRY and SYGVKD. Trimming cost V 8 bases and J 1 base; bases outside gene matches: 3. CDR3 sequence reads: CAIGGQVQETQYF. The CDR3, as DNA: TGTGCCATCGGGGGACAGGTCCAAGAGACCCAGTACTTC.

This chain connects TRBV9 to TRBJ1-1; D not resolved. With 4 bases removed from V and 0 bases from J, the gap between germline ends came to 13 bases. The CDR3 is 15 residues long. From germline, CDR1 is SGDLS and CDR2 YYNGEE. CDR3: CASSLPGLLNTEAFF. In DNA form, the CDR3 reads TGTGCCAGCAGCCTACCCGGACTACTGAACACTGAAGCTTTCTTT. The full variable domain, its missing parts supplied by reference TRBV9 and TRBJ1-1, is DSGVTQTPKHLITATGQRVTLRCSPRSGDLSVYWYQQSLDQGLQFLIQYYNGEERAKGNILERFSAQQFPDLHSELNLSSLELGDSALYFCASSLPGLLNTEAFFGQGTRLTVV.

V is TRBV18 and J is TRBJ1-1, with D unresolved. Germline V gene data show CDR1 as KGHSH and CDR2 as LQKENI. The V end lost 3 bases, the J end lost 4 bases, and 12 bases lay between the germline ends. The CDR3 runs 14 residues. CDR3: CASSPKLGGTEAFF. For the CDR3, the DNA is TGTGCCAGCTCACCCAAACTGGGTGGCACTGAAGCTTTCTTT. Full variable domain (rest looked up from reference TRBV18 and TRBJ1-1): NAGVMQNPRHLVRRRGQEARLRCSPMKGHSHVYWYRQLPEEGLKFMVYLQKENIIDESGMPKERFSAEFPKEGPSILRIQQVVRGDSAAYFCASSPKLGGTEAFFGQGTRLTVV.

This clone appeared once. The rearrangement uses TRBV5-1 and TRBJ2-1; D is unresolved. This CDR3 comprises 13 residues. V gave up 4 bases and J gave up 6 bases, with 11 bases separating them. Germline V gene data show CDR1 as SGHRS and CDR2 as YFSETQ. Written as DNA, the CDR3 is TGCGCCAGCAGCGACGCCGCTAGCAATGAGCAGTTCTTC. It codes for CASSDAASNEQFF. Full variable domain (outside the CDR3, taken from reference TRBV5-1 and TRBJ2-1): KAGVTQTPRYLIKTRGQQVTLSCSPISGHRSVSWYQQTPGQGLQFLFEYFSETQRNKGNFPGRFSGRQFSNSRSEMNVSTLELGDSALYLCASSDAASNEQFFGPGTRLTVL.

This clone was seen more than once but under ten times. V and J are TRBV12-5 and TRBJ2-1; tentatively, D is TRBD1 (6 bases). This CDR3 has 13 residues. Trimming shortened V by 7 bases and J by 5 bases, and 12 bases separated the two germline ends. Germline CDR1 reads LGHNT; CDR2 reads FRNRAP. The CDR3 region is CASAPRTDNEQFF. CDR3 DNA sequence: TGTGCTAGTGCCCCCCGGACAGACAATGAGCAGTTCTTC.

The V and J genes are TRBV5-1 and TRBJ2-1; 11 nucleotides line up with TRBD2. From germline, CDR1 is SGHRS and CDR2 YFSETQ. The CDR3 contains 20 residues. V gave up 5 bases and J gave up 0 bases; unmatched junction bases: 16. For the CDR3, the DNA is TGCGCCAGCAGTCCGAAGACTAGCGGGACTACATCAAGCTCCTACAATGAGCAGTTCTTC. It yields the protein CASSPKTSGTTSSSYNEQFF.

The rearrangement links TRBV19 to TRBJ2-7; 9 bases match TRBD1. CDR3 length equals 16 residues. Germline V gene lookup returns CDR1 LNHDA and CDR2 SQIVND (reference sequence). J lost 1 base, V lost 6 bases, and 10 bases had no gene match. This chain's CDR3 is CASSVTLGTGSYEQYF. The DNA for the CDR3 is TGTGCCAGTAGCGTTACGTTAGGGACAGGGTCCTACGAGCAGTACTTC.

This chain connects TRBV14 to TRBJ2-1; 7 nucleotides agree with TRBD1. The CDR3 runs 17 residues. CDR1 and CDR2 from the germline V gene are SGHDN and FVKESK. The J segment lost 2 bases and the V segment lost 4 bases, leaving 11 bases of the junction unmatched. The CDR3 loop reads CASSRTTGISAYNEQFF. DNA for the CDR3: TGTGCCAGCAGCCGAACGACAGGGATTAGCGCCTACAATGAGCAGTTCTTC.

The chain carries TRBV27 and TRBJ2-7; no reliable D call. The CDR3 runs to 12 residues. V dropped 3 bases and J dropped 3 bases, with 6 bases sitting between them. Germline lookup yields CDR1 MNHEY and CDR2 SMNVEV (reference sequence). This chain's CDR3 is CASSFWGYEQYF. Here the CDR3 DNA reads TGTGCCAGCAGTTTTTGGGGCTACGAGCAGTACTTC.

The chain carries TRBV27 and TRBJ2-2; 7 bases map to TRBD1. This CDR3 spans 13 amino acids. Losses at the gene ends were 6 bases for V and 6 bases for J; bases not matched to a gene: 4. Germline V gene sequence: CDR1 MNHEY, CDR2 SMNVEV (reference sequence). The CDR3 nucleotides are TGTGCCAGCAGCAAGGGGGCGCCCGGGGAGCTGTTTTTT. Residues: CASSKGAPGELFF.

CDR3 nucleotide sequence: TGTGCCAGCAGTGCACCGGGACTATACCCTGACGAGCAGTACTTC. It yields the protein CASSAPGLYPDEQYF. This chain connects TRBV6-5 to TRBJ2-7, with TRBD2 identical over 7 bases. Germline V gene data show CDR1 as MNHEY and CDR2 as SVGAGI. V lost 5 bases, J lost 5 bases, and 12 bases stayed unmatched. CDR3 length equals 15 residues.

The sample holds one count of this clone. This sequence joins TRBV6-5 and TRBJ2-3; perhaps TRBD2 as D (6 bases). With 7 bases removed from V and 8 bases from J, the gap between germline ends came to 19 bases. The CDR3 runs 14 residues. Looked up from germline, CDR1 is MNHEY and CDR2 is SVGAGI. DNA of the CDR3: TGTGCCAGCACCCCCGTTCGGGAGTCAAGTACGCAGTATTTT. Residues: CASTPVRESSTQYF.

The genes are TRBV5-4 and TRBJ2-5, with no clear D. CDR3 size: 15 residues. Germline V CDR1 and CDR2: SGHNT, YYREEE (reference sequence). Trimming shortened V by 3 bases and J by 2 bases, and 14 bases separated the two germline ends. The CDR3 is CASSWSLSSQETQYF. CDR3 sequence (DNA): TGTGCCAGCAGCTGGTCGCTCAGCAGTCAAGAGACCCAGTACTTC.

This clone was picked up one time. V and J are TRBV13 and TRBJ2-3, with D possibly TRBD1 on 6 matching bases. Trimming stripped 4 bases from V and 0 bases from J, with 17 bases between. Per the germline V gene, CDR1 is PRHDT and CDR2 is FYEKMQ (reference sequence). The CDR3 has 17 amino acids. The CDR3 coding sequence is TGTGCCAGCAGCTCCCAGGGGAACTGGCTTAGCACAGATACGCAGTATTTT. Translated: CASSSQGNWLSTDTQYF.

J is TRBJ1-5 and V is TRBV5-1, with 7 positions matching TRBD1. CDR1 is SGHRS, CDR2 YFSETQ, per germline. The CDR3 extends over 13 amino acids. The junction had 2 bases not matched to a gene; V was cut back by 4 bases and J by 4 bases. The CDR3 DNA is TGCGCCAGCAGCGAGGGACAGAATCAGCCCCAGCATTTT. Protein: CASSEGQNQPQHF.

This chain uses TRBV21-1 with TRBJ1-4. TRBV21-1 is listed as a pseudogene. The CDR3 runs to 15 residues. The CDR3: CASSKLGQAGEKLFF. The CDR3 coding sequence is TGTGCCAGCAGCAAATTAGGGCAGGCCGGGGAAAAACTGTTTTTT.

The chain couples TRBV4-1 to TRBJ1-1; TRBD1 agrees at 9 bases. The CDR3 spans 15 residues. After removal of 2 bases from V and 4 bases from J, the junction contained 5 bases not matched to a gene. Germline V lookup: CDR1 MGHRA, CDR2 YSYEKL. CDR3 DNA: TGCGCCAGCAGCCAAAAGGGACAGGGAGGCACTGAAGCTTTCTTT. Residues: CASSQKGQGGTEAFF.